Here is one T cell receptor beta chain with its context. Its antigen is currently unknown. The record originates from a study of cytomegalovirus exposure and HLA in healthy donors. Whole-study results and caveats: Several of the most significant clusters were apparently associated with common viral pathogens in a later analysis. For most subjects, TCR beta sequences were reported to predict HLA-A and HLA-B alleles with accuracy.

The PCR ran on 60 Vbeta and 13 Jbeta primers. Profiling relied on immunoSEQ multiplex PCR, and the TCRdb table lists in-frame clones only, not all of them. The sample yields roughly 130,000 clones, 70% to 85% seen once. This CDR3 comprises 14 residues. V was cut by 1 base and J by 4 bases, with 10 bases left in between. CDR1 and CDR2 from the germline V gene are SGHAT and FQNNGV. The sequence came from a man aged 45-65 years in good health and CMV-seronegative. Specimen: PBMCs. This chain connects TRBV11-2 to TRBJ2-5, with no clear D. The CDR3 loop is CASSLVSFSETQYF. As DNA, the CDR3 is TGTGCCAGCAGCTTAGTTAGTTTTTCAGAGACCCAGTACTTC.